This T cell receptor (beta chain) was identified in a study of blood T cell repertoires in COVID-19. Study summary: Acute-phase and convalescent COVID-19 samples originated in the United States, Italy and Spain.

Original analysis: Amplified reference gene primers provided the basis for estimating nucleated cell counts. TCRdb's table, derived via immunoSEQ multiplex PCR, lists solely in-frame clones and lacks some. The V and J calls and clone size were taken over from that table, and D and trimming were inferred from the DNA. The data show 60,000 to 65,000 clones, roughly 78% seen once. Seattle cases were enrolled at active infection and followed longitudinally. This CDR3 has 16 residues. With 2 bases removed from V and 4 bases from J, the gap between germline ends came to 17 bases. Germline assignment: CDR1 SGHKS and CDR2 YYEKEE (reference sequence).

Sequencing was carried out using peripheral blood. This chain uses TRBV5-5 with TRBJ2-3; TRBD2 is a possible D gene (6 bases). The origin of this receptor is a man aged 55 to 70 with COVID-19, enrolled during active disease. The CDR3: CASSLRGRVAADTQYF. CDR3 sequence (DNA): TGTGCCAGCAGCTTAAGGGGTAGGGTAGCGGCAGATACGCAGTATTTT.